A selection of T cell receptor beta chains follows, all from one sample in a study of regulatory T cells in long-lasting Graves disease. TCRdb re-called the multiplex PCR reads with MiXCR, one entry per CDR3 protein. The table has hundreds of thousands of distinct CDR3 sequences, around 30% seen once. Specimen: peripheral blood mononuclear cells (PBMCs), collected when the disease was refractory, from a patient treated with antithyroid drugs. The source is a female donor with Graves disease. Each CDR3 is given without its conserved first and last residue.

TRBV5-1 ASSLSSGGHQPQH
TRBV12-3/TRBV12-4 ASSSTGPTGELF
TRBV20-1 SASAYLTAFSNQPQH
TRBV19 ASTGQGDLNQPQH
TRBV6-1 ATQLETLNYGYT
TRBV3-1 ASSQGTGAGANVLT
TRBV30 AWSPRGDTEAF
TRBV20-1 SAFRLAGSKNIQY
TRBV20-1 SARVVMAAEQY
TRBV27 ASSSTGRLFYGYT
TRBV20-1 SARKDSNSPLH